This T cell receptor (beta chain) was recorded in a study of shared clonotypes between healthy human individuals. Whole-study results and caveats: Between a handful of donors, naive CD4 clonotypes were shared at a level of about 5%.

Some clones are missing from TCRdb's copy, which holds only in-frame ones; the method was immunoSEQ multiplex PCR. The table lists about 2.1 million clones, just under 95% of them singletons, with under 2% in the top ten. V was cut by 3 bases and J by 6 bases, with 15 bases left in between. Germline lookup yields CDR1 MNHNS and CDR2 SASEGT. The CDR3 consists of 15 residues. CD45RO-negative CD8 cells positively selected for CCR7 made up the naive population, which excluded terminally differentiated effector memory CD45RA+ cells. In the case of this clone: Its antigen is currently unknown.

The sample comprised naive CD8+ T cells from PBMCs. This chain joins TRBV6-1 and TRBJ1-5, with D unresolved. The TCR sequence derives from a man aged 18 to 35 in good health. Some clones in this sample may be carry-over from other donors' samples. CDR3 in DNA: TGTGCCAGCAGTGAGTTTGGACTGCCGGGTCAGCCCCAGCATTTT. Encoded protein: CASSEFGLPGQPQHF.